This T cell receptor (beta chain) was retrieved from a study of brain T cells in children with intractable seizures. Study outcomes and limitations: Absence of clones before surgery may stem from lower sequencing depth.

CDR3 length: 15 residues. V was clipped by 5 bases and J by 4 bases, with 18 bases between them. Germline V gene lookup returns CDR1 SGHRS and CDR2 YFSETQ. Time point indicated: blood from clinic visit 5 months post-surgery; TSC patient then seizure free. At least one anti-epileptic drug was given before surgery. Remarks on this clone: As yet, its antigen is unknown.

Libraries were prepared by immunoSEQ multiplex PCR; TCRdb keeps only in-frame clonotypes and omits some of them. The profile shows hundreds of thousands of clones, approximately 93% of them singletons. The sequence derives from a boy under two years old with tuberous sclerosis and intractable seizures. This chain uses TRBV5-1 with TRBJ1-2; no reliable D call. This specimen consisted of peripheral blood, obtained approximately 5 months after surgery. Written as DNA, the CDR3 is TGCGCCAGCAGTCCCGACCACAGCCAACTCTATGGCTACACCTTC. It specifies CASSPDHSQLYGYTF.